This T cell receptor (beta chain) stems from a study of regulatory T cells in long-lasting Graves disease. This CDR3 spans 13 amino acids. CDR1 and CDR2 (germline): MNHNS, SASEGT. The ends were cut back, 6 bases at V and 3 bases at J, with 11 bases in the middle. Time point specified: persistent/refractory GD, antithyroid drugs over 5 years with positive TRAb. PBMC RNA was the source of the TCR library. Assembly of TCR beta libraries relied on iRepertoire HTBI primers together with Arm-PCR of CDR3 regions. In the authors' workflow: Across the samples, identification revealed approximately 66 TRBV and roughly 13 TRBJ segments. TCRdb redid the calling of the multiplex PCR reads with MiXCR, one entry per CDR3 protein. It is TCRdb's table, rather than the study itself, that gives the V and J calls and clone size. The sample includes about 470,000 distinct CDR3 sequences, under 25% of them seen just once.

V is TRBV6-1 and J is TRBJ1-2, with D perhaps TRBD1 (5 bases). The receptor's source is a female donor with Graves disease. The source was peripheral blood mononuclear cells (PBMCs), collected when the disease was refractory, from a patient treated with antithyroid drugs. The CDR3 spells CASSKGSDYGYTF. The CDR3 DNA is TGTGCCAGCAGCAAGGGGTCGGACTATGGCTACACCTTC.